This passage covers 21 T cell receptor beta chains from one sample sequenced in a study of TIL therapy for anti-PD-1-resistant metastatic lung cancer. This was the immunoSEQ v3 assay. Using immunoSEQ multiplex PCR, the repertoire was profiled, and TCRdb retains in-frame clones only, with some absent. The sample contains about 6,300 clones, over 65% of which appear only once. The time point denotes: pre-treatment sample, taken before nivolumab and TIL therapy. Pleural nodules or supraclavicular lymph nodes made up most of the excised metastases sampled. This specimen consisted of tumor tissue, obtained at baseline. These receptors all stem from a person between 25 and 79 years old with non-small cell lung cancer.

The chain combines TRBV5-1 with TRBJ2-7; D is possibly TRBD2 (6 bases). Trimming removed 4 bases at V and 2 bases at J, with 16 bases between. CDR3 length: 15 amino acids. The germline gives CDR1 SGHRS, CDR2 YFSETQ. In nucleotides, the CDR3 is TGCGCCAGCAGCCTGACTGTAGGAGGGACCTACGAGCAGTACGTC. Protein product: CASSLTVGGTYEQYV.

This clone showed up just a few times. The chain has TRBV6-1 and TRBJ2-5; D may match TRBD1 or TRBD2 (5 bases each). Germline loops: CDR1 MNHNS, CDR2 SASEGT. The CDR3 runs 14 residues. V was pared by 0 bases and J by 7 bases, with 12 bases between. The CDR3 loop reads CASSEAGPFGTQYF. The DNA for the CDR3 is TGTGCCAGCAGTGAAGCGGGACCTTTTGGGACCCAGTACTTC.

The V and J genes are TRBV6-5 and TRBJ1-5; 10 bases are a match to TRBD1. Germline CDR1 MNHEY, CDR2 SVGAGI. V lost 8 bases to trimming and J lost 9 bases; unmatched junction nucleotides: 10. The CDR3 is 14 residues long. Here the CDR3 DNA reads TGTGCCAGCCGAGGGACAGGGGCAAGGGGGCCCCAGCATTTT. Its translation is CASRGTGARGPQHF.

This chain joins TRBV24-1 and TRBJ2-5; perhaps TRBD1 as D (5 bases). This CDR3 comprises 15 residues. CDR1 is KGHDR, CDR2 SFDVKD, per germline. Trimming cost V 0 bases and J 2 bases, with 9 bases left between them. In DNA form, the CDR3 reads TGTGCCACCAGTGATTTGCTGCCAGGGCAAGAGACCCAGTACTTC. Protein: CATSDLLPGQETQYF.

The chain employs TRBV14 and TRBJ2-5; 14 bases fit TRBD2. The CDR3 is 18 amino acids. In germline, CDR1 is SGHDN, CDR2 FVKESK. Trimming at V came to 4 bases and at J to 4 bases, leaving 11 bases not matched to a gene. The CDR3 DNA sequence: TGTGCCAGCAGCCCGGGACTAGCGGGAGCTTTTGGGTTAGAGACCCAGTACTTC. This translates into CASSPGLAGAFGLETQYF.

This clone was observed a single time. The rearrangement links TRBV2 to TRBJ1-5, with 9 nucleotides matching TRBD1. Germline lookup yields CDR1 SNHLY and CDR2 FYNNEI. The CDR3 is 16 amino acids. With 7 bases clipped from V and 2 bases from J, the junction kept 9 bases outside the gene matches. The CDR3 bases are TGTGCCAGCAAGGTTGGGAGGGACAGGGGCAATCAGCCCCAGCATTTT. Amino acid sequence: CASKVGRDRGNQPQHF. The variable domain in full, with the rest retrieved from reference TRBV2 and TRBJ1-5, is EPEVTQTPSHQVTQMGQEVILRCVPISNHLYFYWYRQILGQKVEFLVSFYNNEISEKSEIFDDQFSVERPDGSNFTLKIRSTKLEDSAMYFCASKVGRDRGNQPQHFGDGTRLSIL.

The chain employs TRBV5-1 and TRBJ2-1, with 8 bases that match TRBD1. Germline lookup yields CDR1 SGHRS and CDR2 YFSETQ. The length of the CDR3 is 15 residues. With V trimmed by 6 bases and J by 7 bases, 12 bases remained unmatched. The CDR3 here is CASTDPGQVRNEQFF. Written as DNA, the CDR3 is TGCGCCAGCACCGACCCGGGACAGGTTCGGAATGAGCAGTTCTTC.

The chain recombines TRBV11-1 with TRBJ2-5, with 7 bases identical to TRBD1. The V gene's germline CDR1 is SGHAT and CDR2 FQDESV (reference sequence). With V trimmed by 6 bases and J by 2 bases, 3 bases remained unmatched. This CDR3 has 13 residues. For the CDR3, the DNA is TGTGCCAGCAGATGGACAGGACAAGAGACCCAGTACTTC. Translation gives CASRWTGQETQYF.

The rearrangement joins TRBV7-6 to TRBJ1-4; possibly TRBD1 for D (6 bases). The V end lost 5 bases, the J end lost 3 bases, and 10 bases lay between the germline ends. Looked up from germline, CDR1 is SGHVS and CDR2 is FNYEAQ. This CDR3 spans 14 amino acids. The chain's CDR3 is CASSQDRSNEKLFF. The CDR3 DNA reads TGTGCCAGCAGCCAAGACAGGTCTAATGAAAAACTGTTTTTT.

By share, this clone counts as medium-sized. The gene calls are TRBV2 and TRBJ2-7; 7 bases align to TRBD1. The ends lost 5 bases at V and 0 bases at J; junction bases unmatched: 7. The germline gives CDR1 SNHLY, CDR2 FYNNEI. The CDR3 has 15 residues. This CDR3 is CASSRQGLISYEQYV. In nucleotides, the CDR3 is TGTGCCAGCAGTCGACAGGGCCTAATCTCCTACGAGCAGTACGTC.

V gene TRBV7-6 combines with J gene TRBJ2-1; D is uncertain. The ends were cut back, 3 bases at V and 4 bases at J, with 7 bases in the middle. The CDR3 covers 13 residues. The germline V gene encodes CDR1 SGHVS and CDR2 FNYEAQ. CDR3 residues: CASSFRRYNEQFF. The CDR3 bases are TGTGCCAGCAGCTTTCGGCGTTACAATGAGCAGTTCTTC. Full variable domain (missing parts from reference TRBV7-6 and TRBJ2-1): GAGVSQSPRYKVTKRGQDVALRCDPISGHVSLYWYRQALGQGPEFLTYFNYEAQQDKSGLPNDRFSAERPEGSISTLTIQRTEQRDSAMYRCASSFRRYNEQFFGPGTRLTVL.

This clone was seen just once. V usage is TRBV7-8 and J usage is TRBJ1-3; D gene unclear. Per germline, CDR1 SGHVS and CDR2 FQNEAQ. V lost 3 bases and J lost 2, with 20 bases in between. The CDR3 totals 18 residues. CDR3 region: CASSFLTSLMLPGNTIYF. The CDR3 DNA follows: TGTGCCAGCAGCTTTCTGACCTCACTAATGCTGCCTGGAAACACCATATATTTT.

The chain joins TRBV16 to TRBJ2-1; D is unresolved. The germline V gene has CDR1 KGHSY and CDR2 FQNENV. Trimming took off 0 bases at V and 10 bases at J, with 7 bases between the two ends. The CDR3 length is 12 residues. The CDR3 spells CASSQSGREQFF. The CDR3 DNA reads as TGTGCCAGCAGCCAATCAGGAAGAGAGCAGTTCTTC. The full variable domain, rest sourced from reference TRBV16 and TRBJ2-1, is GEEVAQTPKHLVRGEGQKAKLYCAPIKGHSYVFWYQQVLKNEFKFLISFQNENVFDETGMPKERFSAKCLPNSPCSLEIQATKLEDSAVYFCASSQSGREQFFGPGTRLTVL.

The V gene is TRBV7-3, the J gene TRBJ1-1; perhaps TRBD1 as D (5 bases). The CDR3 contains 13 residues. Germline assignment: CDR1 SGHTA and CDR2 FQGTGA. Trimming removed 3 bases at V and 5 bases at J, with 10 bases between. CDR3 coding DNA: TGTGCCAGCAGCTTCGGCAGGGATACTGAAGCTTTCTTT. Protein: CASSFGRDTEAFF.

The table lists this clone with a few counts. The chain employs TRBV7-2 and TRBJ2-5; 7 positions agree with TRBD2. Germline V gene data show CDR1 as SGHTA and CDR2 as FQGNSA. Unmatched junction bases numbered 9, after V lost 0 bases and J lost 5 bases. The length of the CDR3 is 16 residues. The CDR3 sequence: CASSLARGGLAETQYF. The CDR3 coding sequence is TGTGCCAGCAGCTTAGCACGGGGAGGGCTCGCGGAGACCCAGTACTTC.

This clone was observed once. The rearrangement links TRBV27 to TRBJ1-4, with D hard to call. V was trimmed by 6 bases and J by 0 bases, leaving 14 bases between them. Germline CDR1 and CDR2: MNHEY and SMNVEV (reference sequence). There are 16 residues in the CDR3. For the CDR3, the DNA is TGTGCCAGCAGCGTCCGAAGAGCAGCAACTAATGAAAAACTGTTTTTT. Translated, it gives CASSVRRAATNEKLFF.

The rearrangement joins TRBV4-1 to TRBJ2-7; D is uncertain. Between the trimmed V and J ends, which lost 0 bases and 0 bases, there was a span of 9 bases. The CDR3 covers 15 residues. CDR1 is MGHRA and CDR2 is YSYEKL in the germline V gene. This CDR3 is CASSQEQWGSYEQYF. Here the CDR3 DNA reads TGCGCCAGCAGCCAAGAGCAATGGGGCTCCTACGAGCAGTACTTC.

This clone was seen only a few times. The chain uses TRBV10-3 and TRBJ1-5, with D unclear. Germline CDR1 and CDR2: ENHRY and SYGVKD. The CDR3 runs to 14 residues. V was clipped by 7 bases and J by 0 bases, with 10 bases between them. CDR3 protein: CAITPDHSNQPQHF. The CDR3 bases are TGTGCCATCACCCCTGACCATAGCAATCAGCCCCAGCATTTT.

The genes are TRBV3-1 (or the pseudogene TRBV3-2) and TRBJ1-5, with D perhaps TRBD1 (5 bases). V lost 6 bases to trimming and J lost 4 bases, with 13 bases between them. This CDR3 comprises 14 residues. Germline CDR1 reads LGHDT; CDR2 reads YNNKEL (reference sequence). CDR3 sequence: CASSRDWGNQPQHF. The CDR3 region has the DNA TGTGCCAGCAGTCGGGATTGGGGGAATCAGCCCCAGCATTTT.

The chain employs TRBV10-3 and TRBJ2-2; no clear D. V shed 10 bases and J shed 4 bases, with 10 bases lying between them. The germline V gene has CDR1 ENHRY and CDR2 SYGVKD. The CDR3 is 12 amino acids. The CDR3 sequence: CATLLITGELFF. The CDR3 nucleotides are TGTGCCACCCTCTTGATCACCGGGGAGCTGTTTTTT.

V usage is TRBV30 and J usage is TRBJ1-2; 10 bases match TRBD1. The J segment lost 4 bases and the V segment lost 5 bases, leaving 7 bases of the junction unmatched. There are 14 residues in the CDR3. Germline CDR1 and CDR2: GTSNPN and SVGIG (reference sequence). CDR3 DNA sequence: TGTGCCTGGGAAGACAGGGGGCTTGGCTATGGCTACACCTTC. Protein: CAWEDRGLGYGYTF.